A single sample gave rise to the 17 T cell receptor beta chains below, sequenced in a study of molecular identifiers for immune sequencing clone quantification. One entry per CDR3 protein, called by TCRdb with MiXCR from the PCR reads. In the table there are 85,000 to 100,000 distinct CDR3 sequences, 20% to 25% of which are singletons. Source material: naive CD8+ T cells from blood, with Jurkat cell RNA spiked in. Specified subset: FACS-sorted CD8+CD4-CCR7+CD45RA+ naive T cells. All receptors come from a human donor in good health. Some libraries in this study had Jurkat cell RNA spiked in.

This clonotype appeared many times. The chain recombines TRBV4-2 with TRBJ1-1; a weak D match, TRBD1 (5 bases). The V gene lost 1 base and the J gene lost 0 bases, with 9 bases spanning the gap. This CDR3 is built from 15 residues. Germline V gene data show CDR1 as LGHNA and CDR2 as YNFKEQ. The CDR3 coding sequence is TGTGCCAGCAGCCAAGTAGAGGGACTGAACACTGAAGCTTTCTTT. It translates to CASSQVEGLNTEAFF.

This clonotype was recorded a few times. The chain recombines TRBV4-3 with TRBJ2-2; the D is unclear. CDR3 length: 13 amino acids. V lost 3 bases to trimming and J lost 2 bases, with 4 bases between them. The germline gives CDR1 LGHNA, CDR2 YSLEER. The CDR3 region has the DNA TGCGCCAGCAGCCATAGCAACACCGGGGAGCTGTTTTTT. Protein: CASSHSNTGELFF.

A few counts support this clonotype. This chain links TRBV4-3 with TRBJ2-1, with a weak D call TRBD2 (7 bases). This CDR3 is 15 amino acids long. The germline V gene has CDR1 LGHNA and CDR2 YSLEER. V lost 0 bases and J lost 8, with 14 bases in between. The chain's CDR3 is CASSQDRRGGDEQFF. The CDR3 DNA reads TGCGCCAGCAGCCAAGATCGAAGAGGGGGGGATGAGCAGTTCTTC.

The CDR3 DNA is TGTGCCAGCAGCCTAGACAAGGGGGGCGCTTATAATTCACCCCTCCACTTT. It is translated as CASSLDKGGAYNSPLHF. The chain couples TRBV14 to TRBJ1-6; TRBD1 is a possible D gene (6 bases). The V gene lost 4 bases and the J gene lost 4 bases, with 17 bases spanning the gap. The CDR3 is 17 amino acids. CDR1 is SGHDN, CDR2 FVKESK, per germline.

The table lists this clonotype with many counts. The chain has TRBV2 and TRBJ2-1, with TRBD2 matching 9 bases. Germline V gene data show CDR1 as SNHLY and CDR2 as FYNNEI. V was clipped by 8 bases and J by 4 bases; unmatched bases: 9. This CDR3 spans 15 amino acids. CDR3 sequence (DNA): TGTGCCAGCGGCCTGACTAGCGGACCTTACAATGAGCAGTTCTTC. It encodes CASGLTSGPYNEQFF. The full variable domain, with the rest looked up from reference TRBV2 and TRBJ2-1, is EPEVTQTPSHQVTQMGQEVILRCVPISNHLYFYWYRQILGQKVEFLVSFYNNEISEKSEIFDDQFSVERPDGSNFTLKIRSTKLEDSAMYFCASGLTSGPYNEQFFGPGTRLTVL.

On this clonotype: A much larger clone sits a single nucleotide away, making a read error possible. V is TRBV6-2 or TRBV6-3 and J is TRBJ2-6, with D possibly matching TRBD1 (6 bases). Germline-derived CDR1 and CDR2 are MNHEY and SVGEGT. This CDR3 contains 18 residues. CDR3 sequence reads: CASSYRDKVSSGASVLTF. The CDR3 nucleotides read TGTGCCAGCAGCTACCGGGACAAAGTAAGCTCTGGGGCCAGCGTCCTGACTTTC.

This clonotype was detected many times. The chain uses TRBV4-2 and TRBJ1-5; no definite D call. Trimming cost V 0 bases and J 3 bases, with 12 bases left between them. This CDR3 has 16 residues. Germline assignment: CDR1 LGHNA and CDR2 YNFKEQ. The CDR3 DNA sequence: TGTGCCAGCAGCCAAGATAGCGGGTCTTTCAATCAGCCCCAGCATTTT. This codes for CASSQDSGSFNQPQHF.

The J gene is TRBJ2-1, the V gene TRBV12-5; D is perhaps TRBD2 (5 bases). The germline CDR1 and CDR2 sequences are LGHNT and FRNRAP. V was cut by 6 bases and J by 7 bases, with 7 bases left in between. This CDR3 is built from 11 residues. The CDR3 region is CASGTGNEQFF. The CDR3 DNA sequence: TGTGCTAGTGGCACGGGGAATGAGCAGTTCTTC.

This clonotype came up many times. The chain has TRBV6-5 and TRBJ1-5; tentatively, D is TRBD1 (5 bases). The CDR3 has 14 residues. V gave up 0 bases and J gave up 11 bases, with 14 bases separating them. The V gene's germline CDR1 is MNHEY and CDR2 SVGAGI. CDR3 loop: CASSYSGGEVAQHF. In DNA form, the CDR3 reads TGTGCCAGCAGTTACTCGGGGGGTGAGGTGGCCCAGCATTTT.

For this clonotype: The CDR3 does not close with the conserved phenylalanine or tryptophan, likely indicating a read error. The chain is built from TRBV12-3 or TRBV12-4 and TRBJ2-7; no definite D call. The CDR3 has 13 residues. The V gene lost 5 bases and the J gene lost 2 bases, with 10 bases spanning the gap. As DNA, the CDR3 is TGTGCCAGCAGTCCCGGCTACACCTACGAGCAGTACCTC. This encodes CASSPGYTYEQYL.

In this sample, this clonotype turned up many times. The rearrangement links TRBV27 to TRBJ1-5; 9 nucleotides line up with TRBD1. V shed 5 bases and J 10 bases; nucleotides not matched to a gene: 9. This CDR3 spans 14 amino acids. Germline loops: CDR1 MNHEY, CDR2 SMNVEV (reference sequence). The CDR3 spells CASSTGGSVQPQHF. CDR3 nucleotide sequence: TGTGCCAGCAGTACAGGGGGCTCAGTTCAACCCCAGCATTTT.

The CDR3: CASSQGTSVSSYNEQFF. The DNA for the CDR3 is TGTGCCAGCAGCCAAGGGACTAGTGTCTCCTCCTACAATGAGCAGTTCTTC. The chain uses TRBV4-2 and TRBJ2-1, with 7 bases identical to TRBD2. CDR1 and CDR2 from the germline V gene are LGHNA and YNFKEQ. The CDR3 length is 17 residues. The ends lost 1 base at V and 0 bases at J; junction bases unmatched: 6.

This clonotype was detected a few times. The chain employs TRBV5-8 and TRBJ2-1; 9 nucleotides agree with TRBD2. This CDR3 contains 15 residues. V gave up 1 base and J gave up 5 bases; unmatched junction bases: 4. Germline V gene data show CDR1 as SGHTS and CDR2 as YDEGEE. The CDR3 here is CASSLKAGGHNEQFF. The CDR3 DNA sequence: TGTGCCAGCAGCTTGAAGGCGGGAGGGCACAATGAGCAGTTCTTC.

There are a few counts of this clonotype. The chain is built from TRBV20-1 and TRBJ2-7; 9 bases map to TRBD1. CDR3 length: 13 amino acids. V shed 4 bases and J 1 base; nucleotides not matched to a gene: 2. Germline-derived CDR1 and CDR2 are DFQATT and SNEGSKA (reference sequence). The CDR3 here is CSATGTGSYEQYF. In DNA, the CDR3 is TGCAGTGCTACCGGGACAGGGTCCTACGAGCAGTACTTC.

Only one count was recorded for this clonotype. Just one base apart from a much larger clone, this may be a read error. The V call is TRBV4-3, the J call TRBJ2-2; D is unclear. The CDR3 is made up of 14 amino acids. CDR1 and CDR2 (germline): LGHNA, YSLEER. Trimming left V 0 bases short and J 9 bases short, with 11 bases between. The CDR3 is CASSQDKASRELFF. CDR3 in DNA: TGCGCCAGCAGCCAAGATAAGGCCAGCCGGGAGCTGTTTTTT.

About this clonotype itself: A single base separates this from a much larger clone, so it may be a read error. The CDR3 protein is CASSRDPSGRADEQFF. Written as DNA, the CDR3 is TGTGCCAGCAGCCGAGACCCTAGCGGGAGGGCCGATGAGCAGTTCTTC. V usage is TRBV4-2 and J usage is TRBJ2-1; 12 positions agree with TRBD2. The CDR3 loop spans 16 amino acids. Germline V gene data show CDR1 as LGHNA and CDR2 as YNFKEQ. Trimming removed 4 bases from V and 8 bases from J; junction bases left unmatched: 9.

This clonotype was seen ten or more times. The chain joins TRBV4-3 to TRBJ2-1; 8 nucleotides align to TRBD2. The germline gives CDR1 LGHNA, CDR2 YSLEER. This CDR3 comprises 18 residues. The V gene end was trimmed by 0 bases and the J gene end by 6 bases; junction bases not matched to a gene: 13. CDR3 sequence reads: CASSQDGIAGSRANEQFF. The CDR3 DNA follows: TGCGCCAGCAGCCAAGATGGGATAGCGGGATCTAGGGCCAATGAGCAGTTCTTC.